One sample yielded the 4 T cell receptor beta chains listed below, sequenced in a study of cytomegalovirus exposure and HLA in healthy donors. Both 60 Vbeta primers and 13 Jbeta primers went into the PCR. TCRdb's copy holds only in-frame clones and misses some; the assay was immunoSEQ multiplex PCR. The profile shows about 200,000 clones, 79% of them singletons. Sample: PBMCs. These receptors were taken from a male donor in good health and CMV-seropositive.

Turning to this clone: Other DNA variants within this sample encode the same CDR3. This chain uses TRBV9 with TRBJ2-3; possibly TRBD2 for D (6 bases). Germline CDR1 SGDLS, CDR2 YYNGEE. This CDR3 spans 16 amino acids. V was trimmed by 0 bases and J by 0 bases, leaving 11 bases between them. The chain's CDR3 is CASSVGNSGSTDTQYF. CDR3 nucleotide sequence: TGTGCCAGCAGCGTAGGGAATAGCGGAAGCACAGATACGCAGTATTTT.

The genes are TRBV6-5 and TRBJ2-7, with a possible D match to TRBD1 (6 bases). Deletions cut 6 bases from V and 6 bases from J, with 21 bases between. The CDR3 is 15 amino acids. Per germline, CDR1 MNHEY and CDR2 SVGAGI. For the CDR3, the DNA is TGTGCCAGCAGGGACGGACAGTCGGGAACTCCCGAGCAGTACTTC. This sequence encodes CASRDGQSGTPEQYF.

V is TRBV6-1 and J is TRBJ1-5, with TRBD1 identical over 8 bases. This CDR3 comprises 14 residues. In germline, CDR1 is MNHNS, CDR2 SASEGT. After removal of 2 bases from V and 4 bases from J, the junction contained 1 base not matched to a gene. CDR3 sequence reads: CASSENRGNQPQHF. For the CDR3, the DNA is TGTGCCAGCAGTGAAAACAGGGGGAATCAGCCCCAGCATTTT.

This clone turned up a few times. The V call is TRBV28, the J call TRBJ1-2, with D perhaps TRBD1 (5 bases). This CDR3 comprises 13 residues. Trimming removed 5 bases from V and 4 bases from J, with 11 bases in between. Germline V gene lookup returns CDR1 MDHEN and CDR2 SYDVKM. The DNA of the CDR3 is TGTGCCAGCAGTGGGTTACAGGCCTATGGCTACACCTTC. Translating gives CASSGLQAYGYTF.